This T cell receptor beta chain derives from a study of beta chain features in type 1 diabetes. The authors reverse transcribed all of the isolated RNA, so sequencing captured expressed TCRB transcripts. TCRdb's table, derived via immunoSEQ multiplex PCR, lists solely in-frame clones and lacks some. The sample has hundreds of thousands of clones, roughly an eighth seen once. This clone occurred a few times. Its cognate antigen is unknown. A heparinised blood draw that averaged around 100 mL was obtained once from each donor. General study findings and limits: Type 1 diabetes patients had moderately but significantly shorter TCRB CDR3s in all four CD4+ subsets.

The sequencing input was naive CD4+ T cells from blood. The TCR was taken from a man between 18 and 35 years old with type 1 diabetes.

As DNA, the CDR3 is TGTGCCAGCAGTTACTCGCCTACGCTCTATAATTCACCCCTCCACTTT. It codes for CASSYSPTLYNSPLHF. J is TRBJ1-6 and V is TRBV6-5; D gene unclear. CDR1 is MNHEY, CDR2 SVGAGI, per germline. The CDR3 has 16 residues. V was cut by 0 bases and J by 3 bases, with 9 bases left in between.